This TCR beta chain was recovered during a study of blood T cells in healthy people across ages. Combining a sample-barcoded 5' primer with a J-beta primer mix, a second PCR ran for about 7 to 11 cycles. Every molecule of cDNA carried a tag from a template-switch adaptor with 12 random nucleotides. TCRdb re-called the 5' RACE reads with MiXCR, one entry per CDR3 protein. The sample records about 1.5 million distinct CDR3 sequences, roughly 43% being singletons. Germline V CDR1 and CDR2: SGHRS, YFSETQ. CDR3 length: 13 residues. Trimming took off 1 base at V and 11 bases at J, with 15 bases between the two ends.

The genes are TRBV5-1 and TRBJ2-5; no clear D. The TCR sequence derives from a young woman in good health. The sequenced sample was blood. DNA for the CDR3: TGCGCCAGCAGCTTGACCCTCACTGGTGAGCAGTACTTC. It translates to CASSLTLTGEQYF.